The 18 T cell receptor beta chains below all came from one sample that was sequenced in a study of cytomegalovirus exposure and HLA in healthy donors. Use of 60 Vbeta and 13 Jbeta primers characterized the PCR. The table came from immunoSEQ multiplex PCR; TCRdb's copy has only in-frame clones and leaves some out. The repertoire includes over 150,000 clones, about three quarters of them detected once, and roughly 2.6% sits in the top ten. The sequencing sample was made of PBMCs. These TCRs come from a middle-aged woman in good health and CMV-seropositive.

J is TRBJ2-7 and V is TRBV28, with D tentatively TRBD2 (5 bases). The germline CDR1 and CDR2 sequences are MDHEN and SYDVKM. The length of the CDR3 is 13 residues. V lost 6 bases to trimming and J lost 0 bases, with 9 bases between them. CDR3 nucleotides: TGTGCCAGCAGCACGGACTTCTCCTACGAGCAGTACTTC. Encoded protein: CASSTDFSYEQYF.

This rearrangement joins TRBV7-9 to TRBJ2-3; 8 bases agree with TRBD2. Germline values: CDR1 SEHNR, CDR2 FQNEAQ (reference sequence). The CDR3 sequence is 15 residues long. V lost 6 bases to trimming and J lost 2 bases; unmatched junction nucleotides: 7. CDR3 nucleotides: TGTGCCAGCAGACGTAGCGGGACGTTCACAGATACGCAGTATTTT. Amino acid sequence: CASRRSGTFTDTQYF.

This clone was detected a few times. V usage is TRBV19 and J usage is TRBJ1-5; TRBD1 aligns across 7 bases. Germline CDR1 is LNHDA and CDR2 is SQIVND (reference sequence). The V and J ends lost 6 bases and 0 bases, in that order; junction bases with no gene match: 11. The CDR3 loop spans 17 amino acids. The DNA of the CDR3 is TGTGCCAGTAGGGAGGGGGCAGCCAGCTATAGCAATCAGCCCCAGCATTTT. Amino acids: CASREGAASYSNQPQHF.

The chain is built from TRBV18 and TRBJ2-1; D remains unclear. The V and J ends lost 3 bases and 1 base respectively, with 22 bases between them. This CDR3 contains 19 residues. Germline V lookup: CDR1 KGHSH, CDR2 LQKENI. In DNA, the CDR3 is TGTGCCAGCTCACCCCTGCAGCGCGTGGTAGTAGGTTCCTACAATGAGCAGTTCTTC. This gives the protein CASSPLQRVVVGSYNEQFF.

The chain links TRBV7-2 to TRBJ1-6, with 8 nucleotides matching TRBD1. CDR1 is SGHTA, CDR2 FQGNSA, per germline. This CDR3 has 14 residues. V shed 4 bases and J 9 bases; nucleotides not matched to a gene: 5. For the CDR3, the DNA is TGTGCCAGCAGCTCTCGGGACAGGTCTTCACCCCTCCACTTT. It translates to CASSSRDRSSPLHF. Full variable domain (missing parts from reference TRBV7-2 and TRBJ1-6): GAGVSQSPSNKVTEKGKDVELRCDPISGHTALYWYRQSLGQGLEFLIYFQGNSAPDKSGLPSDRFSAERTGGSVSTLTIQRTQQEDSAVYLCASSSRDRSSPLHFGNGTRLTVT.

This clone showed up just once. The rearrangement links TRBV6-6 to TRBJ1-5, with 10 bases aligning to TRBD1. CDR1 is MNHNY and CDR2 is SVGAGI in the germline V gene (reference sequence). Trimming cost V 4 bases and J 1 base; bases outside gene matches: 4. CDR3 size: 16 residues. CDR3 DNA sequence: TGTGCCAGCAGTTCCCAGGACAGGGGGAGCAATCAGCCCCAGCATTTT. As protein: CASSSQDRGSNQPQHF.

CDR3 nucleotide sequence: TGTGCCAGCAGCGTAGAAGTTGGCGGCCCCTACAATGAGCAGTTCTTC. This translates into CASSVEVGGPYNEQFF. The chain is built from TRBV9 and TRBJ2-1; D call uncertain. Germline CDR1 is SGDLS and CDR2 is YYNGEE. V was cut by 0 bases and J by 2 bases, with 12 bases left in between. This CDR3 comprises 16 residues.

The genes are TRBV2 and TRBJ2-3; 10 nucleotides match TRBD2. This CDR3 has 15 amino acids. Germline V lookup: CDR1 SNHLY, CDR2 FYNNEI. V was pared by 5 bases and J by 4 bases, with 6 bases of the junction left unmatched. DNA of the CDR3: TGTGCCAGCAGTCAACTAGCGGGATACGCAGATACGCAGTATTTT. This codes for CASSQLAGYADTQYF.

The chain uses TRBV4-2 and TRBJ1-4, with D maybe TRBD1 (5 bases). Germline V gene sequence: CDR1 LGHNA, CDR2 YNFKEQ. The V end lost 6 bases, the J end lost 7 bases, and 15 bases lay between the germline ends. The CDR3 sequence is 14 residues long. The chain's CDR3 is CASSVGGGSEKLFF. CDR3 nucleotides: TGTGCCAGCAGTGTCGGGGGGGGGAGTGAAAAACTGTTTTTT.

The rearrangement links TRBV5-1 to TRBJ1-1, with 9 bases aligning to TRBD1. The CDR3 is 15 residues long. Trimming removed 2 bases from V and 2 bases from J; junction bases left unmatched: 4. Germline CDR1 and CDR2: SGHRS and YFSETQ. CDR3 residues: CASSFITGGNTEAFF. Written as DNA, the CDR3 is TGCGCCAGCAGCTTCATCACAGGGGGCAACACTGAAGCTTTCTTT.

This chain connects TRBV19 to TRBJ2-7, with TRBD2 identical over 7 bases. There are 13 residues in the CDR3. Germline V CDR1 and CDR2: LNHDA, SQIVND (reference sequence). J lost 4 bases, V lost 6 bases, and 6 bases had no gene match. CDR3 sequence reads: CASSPERGYEQYF. The DNA for the CDR3 is TGTGCCAGTAGCCCCGAGCGGGGTTACGAGCAGTACTTC.

The chain couples TRBV9 to TRBJ2-3, with TRBD2 matching 12 bases. Trimming cost V 4 bases and J 2 bases; bases outside gene matches: 8. Germline lookup yields CDR1 SGDLS and CDR2 YYNGEE. CDR3 length: 17 amino acids. CDR3 residues: CASSSGLAGIFTDTQYF. The CDR3 DNA follows: TGTGCCAGCAGCTCCGGACTAGCGGGGATTTTCACAGATACGCAGTATTTT.

The CDR3 DNA reads as TGTGCCAGCAGCGGATCAGGGGTTAAGAACACTGAAGCTTTCTTT. The encoded protein is CASSGSGVKNTEAFF. The chain employs TRBV11-3 and TRBJ1-1, with D maybe TRBD1 (6 bases). This CDR3 has 15 residues. The V and J ends lost 5 bases and 1 base respectively, with 14 bases between them. Germline V gives CDR1 SGHNT, CDR2 YENEEA.

This clone was seen a single time. The gene calls are TRBV4-1 and TRBJ1-1; D gene ambiguous. Per the germline V gene, CDR1 is MGHRA and CDR2 is YSYEKL. CDR3 length: 14 residues. The V end lost 4 bases, the J end lost 2 bases, and 11 bases lay between the germline ends. CDR3 residues: CASSPTYYNTEAFF. CDR3 DNA sequence: TGCGCCAGCAGCCCCACTTATTACAACACTGAAGCTTTCTTT.

The rearrangement uses TRBV7-2 and TRBJ1-4; D ambiguous. V was trimmed by 7 bases and J by 4 bases, leaving 19 bases between them. Germline V gene sequence: CDR1 SGHTA, CDR2 FQGNSA. The CDR3 is 16 residues long. CDR3 in amino acids: CASTNFPGSHNEKLFF. For the CDR3, the DNA is TGTGCCAGCACCAACTTTCCCGGGAGCCATAATGAAAAACTGTTTTTT. Drawing the rest from reference TRBV7-2 and TRBJ1-4, the complete variable domain is GAGVSQSPSNKVTEKGKDVELRCDPISGHTALYWYRQSLGQGLEFLIYFQGNSAPDKSGLPSDRFSAERTGGSVSTLTIQRTQQEDSAVYLCASTNFPGSHNEKLFFGSGTQLSVL.

The sample holds a few counts of this clone. The chain employs TRBV2 and TRBJ2-7; 9 bases fit TRBD2. The V gene's germline CDR1 is SNHLY and CDR2 FYNNEI. The CDR3 is 13 amino acids. J lost 5 bases, V lost 6 bases, and 5 bases had no gene match. The CDR3 DNA is TGTGCCAGCAGAAAGCGGGAGGAGGACGAGCAGTACTTC. It is translated as CASRKREEDEQYF.

The CDR3 nucleotides are TGTGCCAGCAGCGGGGAGCTAGCCAAAAACATTCAGTACTTC. It yields the protein CASSGELAKNIQYF. The genes are TRBV9 and TRBJ2-4; D is perhaps TRBD2 (5 bases). V lost 3 bases to trimming and J lost 0 bases, with 7 bases between them. The CDR3 consists of 14 residues. CDR1 and CDR2 (germline): SGDLS, YYNGEE.

J is TRBJ2-3 and V is TRBV29-1; maybe TRBD2 (5 bases). The CDR3 loop spans 14 amino acids. V lost 2 bases and J 5 bases, leaving 14 bases between the germline ends. In germline, CDR1 is SQVTM, CDR2 ANQGSEA. CDR3: CSVEHGRAGDTQYF. DNA of the CDR3: TGCAGCGTTGAACACGGTAGGGCGGGAGATACGCAGTATTTT.